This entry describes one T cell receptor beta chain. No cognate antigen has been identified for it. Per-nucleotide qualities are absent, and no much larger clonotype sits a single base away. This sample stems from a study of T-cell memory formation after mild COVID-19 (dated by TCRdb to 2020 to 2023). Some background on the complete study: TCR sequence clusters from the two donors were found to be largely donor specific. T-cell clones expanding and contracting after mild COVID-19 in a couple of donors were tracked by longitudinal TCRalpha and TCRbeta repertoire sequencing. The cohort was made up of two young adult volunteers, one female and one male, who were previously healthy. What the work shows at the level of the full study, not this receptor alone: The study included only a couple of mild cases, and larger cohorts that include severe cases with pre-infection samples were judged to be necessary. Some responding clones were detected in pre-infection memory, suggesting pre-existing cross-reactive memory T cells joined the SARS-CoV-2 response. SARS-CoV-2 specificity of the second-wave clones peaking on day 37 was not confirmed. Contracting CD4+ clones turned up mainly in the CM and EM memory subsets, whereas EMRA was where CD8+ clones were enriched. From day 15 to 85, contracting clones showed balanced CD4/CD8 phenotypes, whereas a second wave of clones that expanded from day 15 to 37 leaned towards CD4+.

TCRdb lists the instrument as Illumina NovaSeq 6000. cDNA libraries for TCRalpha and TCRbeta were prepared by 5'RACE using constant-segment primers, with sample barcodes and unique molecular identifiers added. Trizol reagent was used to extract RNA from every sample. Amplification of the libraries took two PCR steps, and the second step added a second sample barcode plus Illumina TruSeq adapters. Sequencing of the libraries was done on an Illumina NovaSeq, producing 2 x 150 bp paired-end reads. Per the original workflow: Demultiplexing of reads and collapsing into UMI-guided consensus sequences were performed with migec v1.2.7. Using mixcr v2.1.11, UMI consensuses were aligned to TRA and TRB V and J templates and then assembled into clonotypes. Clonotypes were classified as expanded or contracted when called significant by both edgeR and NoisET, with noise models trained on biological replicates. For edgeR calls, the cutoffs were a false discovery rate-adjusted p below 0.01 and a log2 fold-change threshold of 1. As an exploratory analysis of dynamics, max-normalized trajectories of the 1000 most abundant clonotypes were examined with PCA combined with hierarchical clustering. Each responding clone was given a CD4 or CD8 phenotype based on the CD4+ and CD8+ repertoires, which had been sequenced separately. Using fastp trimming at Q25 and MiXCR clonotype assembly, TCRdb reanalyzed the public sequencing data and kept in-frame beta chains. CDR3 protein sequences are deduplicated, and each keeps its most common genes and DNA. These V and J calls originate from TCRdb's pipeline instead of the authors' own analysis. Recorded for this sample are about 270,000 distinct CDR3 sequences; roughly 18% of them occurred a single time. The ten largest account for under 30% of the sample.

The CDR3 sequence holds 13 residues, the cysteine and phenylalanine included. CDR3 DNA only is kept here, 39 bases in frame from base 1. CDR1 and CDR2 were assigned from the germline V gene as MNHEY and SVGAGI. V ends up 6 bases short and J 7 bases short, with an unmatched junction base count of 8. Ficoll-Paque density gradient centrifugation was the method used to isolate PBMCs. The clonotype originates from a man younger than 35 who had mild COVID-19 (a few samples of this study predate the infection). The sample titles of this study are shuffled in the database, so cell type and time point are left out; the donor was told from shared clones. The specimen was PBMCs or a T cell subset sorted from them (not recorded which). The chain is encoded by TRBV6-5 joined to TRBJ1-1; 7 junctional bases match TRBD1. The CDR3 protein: CASRRNRGSEAFF. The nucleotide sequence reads TGTGCCAGCAGGCGGAACAGGGGAAGTGAAGCTTTCTTT.